Following are 28 T cell receptor beta chains from one sample sequenced in a study of blood T cells in healthy people across ages. The second PCR ran about 6 to 11 cycles with a sample-barcoded 5' primer and J-beta primers. Each CDR3 protein gets one entry after TCRdb re-called the 5' RACE reads with MiXCR. This table has about 640,000 distinct CDR3 sequences, approximately 50% appearing once. The sequencing input was blood. The receptors were sampled from a man aged 60-69 years in good health.

The chain couples TRBV7-2 to TRBJ2-3; TRBD2 agrees at 12 bases. With V trimmed by 1 base and J by 4 bases, 6 bases remained unmatched. CDR1 SGHTA and CDR2 FQGNSA come from the germline V gene. CDR3 size: 17 residues. The CDR3 is CASSLVASGGAADTQYF. For the CDR3, the DNA is TGTGCCAGCAGCTTAGTCGCTAGCGGGGGGGCGGCAGATACGCAGTATTTT.

CDR3 DNA sequence: TGTGCCAGCAGCTTATTTATGGCGGGGGGGGGAAATGAGCAGTACTTC. It is translated as CASSLFMAGGGNEQYF. The chain is built from TRBV7-2 and TRBJ2-1, with 9 nucleotides matching TRBD2. The DNA end lines up better with TRBJ2-7; the J call may be wrong. Germline-derived CDR1 and CDR2 are SGHTA and FQGNSA. The CDR3 totals 16 residues.

J is TRBJ1-2 and V is TRBV7-2; TRBD1 is a possible D gene (5 bases). The CDR3 has 14 amino acids. Germline assignment: CDR1 SGHTA and CDR2 FQGNSA. V was cut by 1 base and J by 1 base, with 7 bases left in between. This CDR3 is CASSLVRDNYGYTF. CDR3 sequence (DNA): TGTGCCAGCAGCTTAGTCAGGGATAACTATGGCTACACCTTC.

The rearrangement joins TRBV20-1 to TRBJ2-6, with a tentative D call TRBD1 (6 bases). V dropped 4 bases and J dropped 4 bases, with 14 bases sitting between them. The length of the CDR3 is 15 residues. Germline V gene data show CDR1 as DFQATT and CDR2 as SNEGSKA (reference sequence). The DNA for the CDR3 is TGCAGTGCTAACGAACAGGGATCCGGGGCCAACGTCCTGACTTTC. This sequence encodes CSANEQGSGANVLTF.

V and J are TRBV7-8 and TRBJ1-5; D is possibly TRBD1 (6 bases). CDR3 length equals 16 residues. V gave up 5 bases and J gave up 4 bases, with 18 bases separating them. Germline CDR1 and CDR2: SGHVS and FQNEAQ. CDR3 bases: TGTGCCAGCAGCGCCGAGTGGACAGCACGTAATCAGCCCCAGCATTTT. The encoded protein is CASSAEWTARNQPQHF.

The chain carries TRBV7-8 and TRBJ1-6; D is uncertain. Germline assignment: CDR1 SGHVS and CDR2 FQNEAQ. Trimming pared 5 bases from V and 9 bases from J, leaving 11 bases between. The CDR3 has 13 residues. CDR3 nucleotides: TGTGCCAGCAGCCAGGCCCTGGGTTCACCCCTCCACTTT. It encodes CASSQALGSPLHF.

This chain uses TRBV4-1 with TRBJ1-4; D call uncertain. Trimming shortened V by 3 bases and J by 5 bases, and 4 bases separated the two germline ends. The germline V gene has CDR1 MGHRA and CDR2 YSYEKL. CDR3 length: 12 residues. The CDR3 DNA is TGCGCCAGCAGCCAGAGGAATGAAAAACTGTTTTTT. It specifies CASSQRNEKLFF.

V usage is TRBV20-1 and J usage is TRBJ1-2, with D possibly being TRBD1 (5 bases). The V and J ends lost 2 bases and 7 bases respectively, with 17 bases between them. Germline V gene sequence: CDR1 DFQATT, CDR2 SNEGSKA (reference sequence). The CDR3 totals 14 residues. CDR3 nucleotides: TGCAGTGCTAGAACGCCCAGGGCGGGTTGTGGCTACACCTTC. The encoded protein is CSARTPRAGCGYTF.

The chain is built from TRBV25-1 and TRBJ1-1; the match to TRBD1 covers 9 bases. V shed 4 bases, J shed 5 bases, and the junction held 8 bases outside the gene matches. The CDR3 consists of 15 residues. Germline lookup yields CDR1 MGHDK and CDR2 SYGVNS. The CDR3 reads CASSGHRGRLTEAFF. The CDR3 nucleotides read TGTGCCAGCAGTGGCCACAGGGGGCGTCTGACTGAAGCTTTCTTT.

This chain joins TRBV24-1 and TRBJ2-2; D is tentatively TRBD1 or TRBD2 (5 bases each). The CDR3 runs to 18 residues. The germline V gene encodes CDR1 KGHDR and CDR2 SFDVKD. Trimming removed 3 bases at V and 2 bases at J, with 18 bases between. The CDR3 loop reads CATSDTNPGTANTGELFF. As DNA, the CDR3 is TGTGCCACCAGTGATACCAACCCGGGGACCGCAAACACCGGGGAGCTGTTTTTT.

The chain recombines TRBV6-5 with TRBJ2-6, with 7 bases fitting TRBD2. The germline gives CDR1 MNHEY, CDR2 SVGAGI. The CDR3 covers 17 residues. Trimming cost V 0 bases and J 0 bases; bases outside gene matches: 2. The CDR3 DNA reads TGTGCCAGCAGTTACTCTGGGGGGGGCTCTGGGGCCAACGTCCTGACTTTC. The encoded protein is CASSYSGGGSGANVLTF.

The gene calls are TRBV6-5 and TRBJ2-7; the D gene could be TRBD1 or TRBD2 (5 bases each). Trimming removed 5 bases at V and 3 bases at J, with 11 bases between. The CDR3 totals 13 residues. In germline, CDR1 is MNHEY, CDR2 SVGAGI. DNA for the CDR3: TGTGCCAGCAGTCAGGGAGCACTCTACGAGCAGTACTTC. Protein sequence: CASSQGALYEQYF.

CDR3 sequence reads: CASSTGRNMYEQYF. In DNA form, the CDR3 reads TGCGCCAGCAGCACAGGGAGAAATATGTACGAGCAGTACTTC. This chain joins TRBV5-1 and TRBJ2-7; perhaps TRBD1 as D (6 bases). V was cut by 4 bases and J by 4 bases, with 15 bases left in between. Looked up from germline, CDR1 is SGHRS and CDR2 is YFSETQ. This CDR3 contains 14 residues.

With regard to this clonotype: One end of the junction fails to match germline, which may point to a read error. The chain has TRBV9 and TRBJ2-1; TRBD2 aligns across 9 bases. Germline V gene sequence: CDR1 SGDLS, CDR2 YYNGEE. The CDR3 runs to 16 residues. CDR3 sequence: CASSVSGAGGYNEQFF. The CDR3 DNA is TGTGCCAGTAGCGTTTCCGGTGCGGGGGGGTACAATGAGCAGTTCTTC.

The gene calls are TRBV6-2 or TRBV6-3 and TRBJ2-5; D is ambiguous. The CDR3 is 15 amino acids. The V and J ends lost 7 bases and 0 bases respectively, with 15 bases between them. CDR1 and CDR2 from the germline V gene are MNHEY and SVGEGT. This CDR3 reads CASTPTRTDQETQYF. In nucleotides, the CDR3 is TGTGCCAGCACCCCTACGAGAACAGACCAAGAGACCCAGTACTTC.

The rearrangement uses TRBV28 and TRBJ2-3; D is undetermined. Trimming shortened V by 5 bases and J by 6 bases, and 18 bases separated the two germline ends. Germline CDR1 and CDR2: MDHEN and SYDVKM. The CDR3 loop spans 15 amino acids. In DNA form, the CDR3 reads TGTGCCAGCAGTACCAGTGGATTGAGGATGGATACGCAGTATTTT. This sequence encodes CASSTSGLRMDTQYF.

This chain uses TRBV12-3 or TRBV12-4 with TRBJ2-1; D is uncertain. Trimming cost V 2 bases and J 4 bases, with 9 bases left between them. This CDR3 has 14 amino acids. The CDR3 DNA sequence: TGTGCCAGCAGTTTAAATCCTGGGTACAATGAGCAGTTCTTC. This translates into CASSLNPGYNEQFF.

This chain uses TRBV5-1 with TRBJ2-3; no clear D gene. V lost 0 bases, J lost 2 bases, and 10 bases lay in between. This CDR3 comprises 15 residues. Germline V gene lookup returns CDR1 SGHRS and CDR2 YFSETQ. CDR3 loop: CASSLDAPSTDTQYF. The CDR3 DNA reads TGCGCCAGCAGCTTGGACGCCCCGTCCACAGATACGCAGTATTTT.

The rearrangement links TRBV7-7 to TRBJ2-5; 8 bases are shared with TRBD2. J was trimmed by 5 bases and V by 5 bases; bases with no gene match: 16. The CDR3 consists of 17 residues. Per the germline V gene, CDR1 is SSHAT and CDR2 is FNYEAQ (reference sequence). DNA of the CDR3: TGTGCCAGCAGCCTAGGACTAGCACCACGGTCAAGGGAGACCCAGTACTTC. Its translation is CASSLGLAPRSRETQYF.

This clonotype was picked up a small number of times. CDR3 loop: CSASPGTSGTDTQYF. The CDR3 DNA sequence: TGCAGCGCCTCCCCCGGCACTAGCGGAACAGATACGCAGTATTTT. J is TRBJ2-3 and V is TRBV20-1; 8 nucleotides match TRBD2. There are 15 residues in the CDR3. In germline, CDR1 is DFQATT, CDR2 SNEGSKA (reference sequence).

The CDR3 region is CASGLTTGGDTGELFF. In DNA form, the CDR3 reads TGTGCTAGTGGTTTGACCACAGGGGGTGACACCGGGGAGCTGTTTTTT. The gene calls are TRBV12-5 and TRBJ2-2, with 8 bases lining up with TRBD1. V was pared by 2 bases and J by 3 bases, with 5 bases of the junction left unmatched. The germline V gene has CDR1 LGHNT and CDR2 FRNRAP. The CDR3 is 16 amino acids.

The chain joins TRBV9 to TRBJ1-5; the D is unclear. This CDR3 has 15 residues. Germline V gene data show CDR1 as SGDLS and CDR2 as YYNGEE. Trimming removed 0 bases at V and 4 bases at J, with 11 bases between. The CDR3 DNA sequence: TGTGCCAGCAGCGTAGATCACAGAATTAATCAGCCCCAGCATTTT. Translating gives CASSVDHRINQPQHF.

The chain uses TRBV9 and TRBJ2-3, with 10 bases matching TRBD2. V gave up 4 bases and J gave up 0 bases; unmatched junction bases: 5. The CDR3 consists of 16 residues. Germline-derived CDR1 and CDR2 are SGDLS and YYNGEE. The CDR3 sequence is CASSITSGVSTDTQYF. CDR3 DNA sequence: TGTGCCAGCAGCATTACTAGCGGGGTTAGCACAGATACGCAGTATTTT.

Remarks on this clonotype: An end of the junction does not agree with germline; a read error may underlie this. This chain joins TRBV18 and TRBJ1-1; tentative D call: TRBD1 (5 bases). CDR1 KGHSH and CDR2 LQKENI come from the germline V gene. The CDR3 is 13 amino acids. The CDR3 here is CTSSQDMNTEAFF. For the CDR3, the DNA is TGTACCAGCTCACAGGACATGAACACTGAAGCTTTCTTT.

In this sample, this clonotype turned up a few times. This chain joins TRBV3-1 and TRBJ1-2, with TRBD1 matching 8 bases. V dropped 0 bases and J dropped 8; count of bases not matched to a gene: 5. This CDR3 is 14 amino acids long. The V gene's germline CDR1 is LGHDT and CDR2 YNNKEL (reference sequence). The CDR3 nucleotides read TGTGCCAGCAGCCAAGACGTGACAGGGGACGGCTACACCTTC. Residues: CASSQDVTGDGYTF.

The chain is built from TRBV2 and TRBJ2-5; no definite D call. Trimming took 6 bases from V and 5 from J, leaving 13 bases between them. This CDR3 comprises 13 residues. Germline V gene sequence: CDR1 SNHLY, CDR2 FYNNEI. The CDR3 region has the DNA TGTGCCAGCAGAGTCGGCGTAGGGGAGACCCAGTACTTC. Residues: CASRVGVGETQYF.

The rearrangement links TRBV29-1 to TRBJ2-3, with D possibly TRBD1 on 5 matching bases. CDR1 is SQVTM, CDR2 ANQGSEA, per germline. V was clipped by 4 bases and J by 2 bases, with 13 bases between them. This CDR3 comprises 14 residues. The CDR3 sequence: CSVGAGQPTDTQYF. For the CDR3, the DNA is TGCAGCGTTGGGGCAGGGCAACCCACAGATACGCAGTATTTT.

The J gene is TRBJ1-5, the V gene TRBV7-9; D may be TRBD1 (5 bases). CDR3 length: 14 amino acids. V lost 2 bases and J lost 4, with 9 bases in between. From germline, CDR1 is SEHNR and CDR2 FQNEAQ (reference sequence). The CDR3 DNA follows: TGTGCCAGCAGCTTAAATGGGGCTAATCAGCCCCAGCATTTT. This codes for CASSLNGANQPQHF.